This TCR beta chain was found in a study of blood T cell repertoires in COVID-19. Study-level information: From the United States, Italy and Spain came samples of acute and convalescent COVID-19. PBMCs, B-cell-depleted T cells, or T cells provided the cDNA or gDNA that made up the material.

Per the original data handling: By means of reference gene primer amplification, nucleated cell counts were estimated. TCRdb's copy holds only in-frame clones and misses some; the assay was immunoSEQ multiplex PCR. V and J calls and clone size are given by that table; D and trimming were obtained from the DNA. This sample has approximately 170,000 clones, with 83% found just once. V dropped 6 bases and J dropped 1 base, with 11 bases sitting between them. The CDR3 spans 14 residues. Germline V CDR1 and CDR2: KGHSH, LQKENI. This clonotype was sampled from a woman in her sixties or seventies with COVID-19, enrolled during active disease. Sample: peripheral blood. The chain couples TRBV18 to TRBJ2-3; no clear D gene. The CDR3 sequence is CASSPFPGTDTQYF. In DNA form, the CDR3 reads TGTGCCAGCTCCCCATTCCCGGGCACAGATACGCAGTATTTT.